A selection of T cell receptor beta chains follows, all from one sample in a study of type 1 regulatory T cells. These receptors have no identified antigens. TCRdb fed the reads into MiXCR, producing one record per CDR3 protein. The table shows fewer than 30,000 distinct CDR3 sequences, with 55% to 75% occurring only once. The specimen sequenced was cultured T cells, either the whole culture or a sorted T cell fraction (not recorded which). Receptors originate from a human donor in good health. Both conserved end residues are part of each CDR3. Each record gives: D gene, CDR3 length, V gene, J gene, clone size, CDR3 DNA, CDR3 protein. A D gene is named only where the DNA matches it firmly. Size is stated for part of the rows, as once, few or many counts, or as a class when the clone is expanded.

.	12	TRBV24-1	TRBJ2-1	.	TGTGCCACCAGTGACGGGCGGGGCGAGCAGTTCTTC	CATSDGRGEQFF
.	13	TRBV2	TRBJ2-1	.	TGTGCCAGCGGCAGCAGGGCGAGCAATGAGCAGTTCTTC	CASGSRASNEQFF
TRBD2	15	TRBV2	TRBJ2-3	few	TGTGCCAGCAGTGCACTAGCGGGGGCCCAAGGTACGCAGTATTTT	CASSALAGAQGTQYF
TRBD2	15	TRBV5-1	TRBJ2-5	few	TGCGCCAGCAGCCCGGGACTAGCGGGGGAAGAGACCCAGTACTTC	CASSPGLAGEETQYF
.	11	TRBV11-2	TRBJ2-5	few	TGTGCCAGCAGCTTCCAAGAGACCCAGTACTTC	CASSFQETQYF
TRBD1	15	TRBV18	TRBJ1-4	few	TGTGCCAGCTCACTGCGACAGGGGGCTCTCGGGAAACTGTTTTTT	CASSLRQGALGKLFF
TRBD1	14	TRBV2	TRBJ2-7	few	TGTGCCACTCGGTTTGGACAGGGGGTCTACGAGCAGTACTTC	CATRFGQGVYEQYF
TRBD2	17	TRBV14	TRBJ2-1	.	TGTGCCAGCAGCCTATCCCCCGTCTTCGGGGGGGCAAATGAGCAGTTCTTC	CASSLSPVFGGANEQFF
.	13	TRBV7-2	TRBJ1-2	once	TGTGCCAGCAGCCCACAAGGAAGCTATGGCTACACCTTC	CASSPQGSYGYTF
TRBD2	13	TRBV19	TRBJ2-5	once	TGTGCCAGTAGGCGGGGGTTGGGGGAGACCCAGTACTTC	CASRRGLGETQYF
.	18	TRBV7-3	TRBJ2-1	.	TGTGCCAGCAGCCCGGGACCACAGGGCTCAGGCTCCTACAATGAGCAGTTCTTC	CASSPGPQGSGSYNEQFF
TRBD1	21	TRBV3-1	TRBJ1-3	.	TGTGCCAGCAGCCACCATCCGGGACAGGGGGCACTTTGGGTCTCTGGAAACACCATATATTTT	CASSHHPGQGALWVSGNTIYF
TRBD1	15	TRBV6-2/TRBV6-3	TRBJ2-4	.	TGTGCCAGCAGGACCCGGGACAGGGAAGTTAACATTCAGTACTTC	CASRTRDREVNIQYF
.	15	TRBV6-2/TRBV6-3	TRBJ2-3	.	TGTGCCAGCAGTTCCCCAGGCCGAAACGCAGATACGCAGTATTTT	CASSSPGRNADTQYF
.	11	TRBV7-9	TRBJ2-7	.	TGTGCCAGCAGCTTAGTTGGACAGCAGTACTTC	CASSLVGQQYF
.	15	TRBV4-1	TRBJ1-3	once	TGCGCCAGCAGCCAGGGCGGGCGGGCTGGAAACACCATATATTTT	CASSQGGRAGNTIYF
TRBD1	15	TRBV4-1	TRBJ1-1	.	TGCGCCAGCAGCCTTACCGGGACAGGGGGTGAGAGAGCTTTCTTT	CASSLTGTGGERAFF
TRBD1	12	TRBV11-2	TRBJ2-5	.	TGTGCCAGCAAACAGGGGGAAGAGACCCAGTACTTC	CASKQGEETQYF
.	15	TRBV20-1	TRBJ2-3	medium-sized	TGCAGTGCTAGAGATGCGGGATCTAGCACAGATACGCAGTATTTT	CSARDAGSSTDTQYF
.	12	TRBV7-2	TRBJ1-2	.	TGTGCCAGCAGCGAAGAAGCAAGGGGCTACACCTTC	CASSEEARGYTF
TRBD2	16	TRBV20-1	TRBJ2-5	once	TGCAGTGCTTCCGGGACTAGCGGGGGGCAGATGAAGACCCAGTACTTC	CSASGTSGGQMKTQYF
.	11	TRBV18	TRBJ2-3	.	TGTGCCAGCTCAAATCCAGATACGCAGTATTTT	CASSNPDTQYF
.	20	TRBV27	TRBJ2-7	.	TGTGCCAGCAGTTTAAAGAAGTGGGGCAGGGGAGGCCTCCGCTCCTACGAGCAGTACTTC	CASSLKKWGRGGLRSYEQYF
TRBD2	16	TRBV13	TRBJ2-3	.	TGTGCCAGCAGCAGACCGACTAGCGGGGGGAAAGATACGCAGTATTTT	CASSRPTSGGKDTQYF
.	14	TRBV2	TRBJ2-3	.	TGTGCCAGCAGTGACGGGATGGATGGAGATACGCAGTATTTT	CASSDGMDGDTQYF
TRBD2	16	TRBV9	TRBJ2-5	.	TGTGCCAGCAGCGTAGGGCCAGCGGGGGGGCAAGAGACCCAGTACTTC	CASSVGPAGGQETQYF
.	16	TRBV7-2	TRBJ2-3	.	TGTGCCAGCAGCTTAGTCCCTTCGGTCCCCACAGATACGCAGTATTTT	CASSLVPSVPTDTQYF
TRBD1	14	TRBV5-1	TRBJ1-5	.	TGCGTCAGCAGCTTGGGACAGCCGAATCAGCCCCAGCATTTT	CVSSLGQPNQPQHF
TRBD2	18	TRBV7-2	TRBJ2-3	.	TGTGCCAGCAGCTTAGCTGGGACTAGCGGGGGGGGGACAGATACGCAGTATTTT	CASSLAGTSGGGTDTQYF
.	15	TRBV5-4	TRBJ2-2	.	TGTGCCAGCAGCCAAGGACTATTTAACACCGGGGAGCTGTTTTTT	CASSQGLFNTGELFF
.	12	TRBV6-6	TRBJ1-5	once	TGTGCCAGCAGTTACCTCAATCAGCCCCAGCATTTT	CASSYLNQPQHF
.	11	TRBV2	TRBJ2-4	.	TGTGCCAGCAGTGAGAGGACGGAACAGTACTTC	CASSERTEQYF
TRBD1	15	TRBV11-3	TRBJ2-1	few	TGTGCCAGCAGCTCGCGGACAGGGCGCCTCAATGAGCAGTTCTTC	CASSSRTGRLNEQFF
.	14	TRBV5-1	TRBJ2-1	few	TGCGCCAGCAGAGGGATTAGCTCCTACAATGAGCAGTTCTTC	CASRGISSYNEQFF
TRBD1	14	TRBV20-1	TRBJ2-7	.	TGCAGTGCTAGGGAGACAGGGGGCCCCTACGAGCAGTACTTC	CSARETGGPYEQYF
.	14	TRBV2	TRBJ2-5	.	TGTGCCAGCAGTGAAAGACAGGTTGGAGAGACCCAGTACTTC	CASSERQVGETQYF
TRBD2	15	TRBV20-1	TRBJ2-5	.	TGCAGTGCTATAGGACTAGCGGGGAGTAGAGAGACCCAGTACTTC	CSAIGLAGSRETQYF
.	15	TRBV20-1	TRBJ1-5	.	TGCAGTGCTAGAGTCCGCGGGGACGCTAATCAGCCCCAGCATTTT	CSARVRGDANQPQHF